This TCR beta chain was found in a study of cytotoxic CD8 clonotypes in ibrutinib-treated CLL. Findings and limits, study-wide: Public clonotypes were seen rarely and were contracted or stable on treatment.

Method: immunoSEQ multiplex PCR; TCRdb's copy keeps in-frame clones and lacks some. The sample gives around 97,000 clones, roughly 80% of which show up once; 32% is in the top ten. This clone was seen only once. What it recognizes is unknown. Trimming pared 4 bases from V and 2 bases from J, leaving 11 bases between. The CDR3 is 14 amino acids. Germline lookup yields CDR1 MDHEN and CDR2 SYDVKM. The sequences come from PBMCs, collected after 12 months of ibrutinib treatment. V gene TRBV28 combines with J gene TRBJ1-2, with D hard to call. The TCR originated in a human donor with chronic lymphocytic leukemia. CDR3 loop: CASSSVDINYGYTF. In DNA form, the CDR3 reads TGTGCCAGCAGTTCCGTCGACATCAACTATGGCTACACCTTC.